This TCR beta chain was profiled in a study of control samples from healthy donors and cancer patients. Generated by immunoSEQ multiplex PCR, the TCRdb table keeps only in-frame clones and is missing some. Among tens of thousands of clones listed, 80% were seen once. The CDR3 is made up of 18 amino acids. The junction had 12 bases not matched to a gene; V was cut back by 6 bases and J by 5 bases. Germline V lookup: CDR1 KGHSH, CDR2 LQKENI. Sequencing was carried out using blood. This clonotype originated in a man aged 65 to 79 in good health. The chain joins TRBV18 to TRBJ2-2; TRBD2 matches at 13 bases. CDR3 in amino acids: CASSPALAGGPRTGELFF. CDR3 nucleotide sequence: TGTGCCAGCTCCCCGGCACTAGCGGGGGGGCCGCGGACCGGGGAGCTGTTTTTT.